Following are 32 T cell receptor beta chains from one sample sequenced in a study of monozygotic twins with inflammatory bowel disease. TCRdb reanalyzed the 5' RACE reads, giving one entry per CDR3 protein sequence and no DNA. The table gives 120,000 to 150,000 distinct CDR3 sequences; the top ten clones make up roughly 2.5% of it. The sample consisted of blood. These receptors all come from a human donor with ulcerative colitis or Crohn's disease, or a healthy co-twin of an affected twin (not recorded which).

V is TRBV20-1 and J is TRBJ2-3; without DNA, the TCRdb call of TRBD1 cannot be checked. CDR1 is DFQATT and CDR2 is SNEGSKA in the germline V gene (reference sequence). The length of the CDR3 is 15 residues. CDR3 loop: CSARDPQGKSDTQYF.

The chain combines TRBV20-1 with TRBJ2-1; no DNA is available, so the TRBD1 call from TCRdb remains unchecked. Germline V gene sequence: CDR1 DFQATT, CDR2 SNEGSKA (reference sequence). This CDR3 is 14 amino acids long. CDR3 residues: CSARDRTAHNEQFF.

J is TRBJ1-1 and V is TRBV7-6. Germline CDR1 is SGHVS and CDR2 is FNYEAQ. The CDR3 has 14 residues. CDR3 sequence: CASSLAGPNTEAFF.

The chain joins TRBV20-1 to TRBJ1-2. In germline, CDR1 is DFQATT, CDR2 SNEGSKA (reference sequence). This CDR3 contains 14 residues. CDR3 sequence: CSARDVMMGIGYTF.

This chain joins TRBV5-1 and TRBJ2-5; TCRdb's D call of TRBD1 is untestable without DNA. This CDR3 spans 14 amino acids. Germline V gene sequence: CDR1 SGHRS, CDR2 YFSETQ. The CDR3: CASSLGQLRGTQYF.

The chain joins TRBV5-1 to TRBJ2-3; TCRdb designates TRBD1, a call that cannot be tested without DNA. The CDR3 is 16 amino acids. CDR1 is SGHRS and CDR2 is YFSETQ in the germline V gene. The CDR3 spells CASSLPGQGASDTQYF. The full variable domain, with the rest looked up from reference TRBV5-1 and TRBJ2-3, is KAGVTQTPRYLIKTRGQQVTLSCSPISGHRSVSWYQQTPGQGLQFLFEYFSETQRNKGNFPGRFSGRQFSNSRSEMNVSTLELGDSALYLCASSLPGQGASDTQYFGPGTRLTVL.

This chain joins TRBV7-9 and TRBJ1-6; TCRdb selects TRBD1, and the lack of DNA leaves this call unchecked. CDR1 is SEHNR, CDR2 FQNEAQ, per germline (reference sequence). This CDR3 is built from 15 residues. The CDR3 sequence: CASSPPGQFNSPLHF.

The chain carries TRBV20-1 and TRBJ2-7; TCRdb designates TRBD1, a call that cannot be tested without DNA. This CDR3 spans 13 amino acids. Germline loops: CDR1 DFQATT, CDR2 SNEGSKA (reference sequence). CDR3 protein: CSATRQDTYEQYF.

This chain joins TRBV28 and TRBJ2-5; the D call of TRBD1 rests on TCRdb alone, since no DNA is present to check it. The CDR3 runs 15 residues. The germline CDR1 and CDR2 sequences are MDHEN and SYDVKM. CDR3 amino acids: CASSLSPGREETQYF.

Here the CDR3 reads CASSPPGDEQFF. The V call is TRBV5-1, the J call TRBJ2-1; the TCRdb D gene call, TRBD1, has no DNA to confirm it. The CDR3 is 12 residues long. Looked up from germline, CDR1 is SGHRS and CDR2 is YFSETQ.

The chain employs TRBV20-1 and TRBJ1-4; TCRdb outputs TRBD1, but without DNA this stays unchecked. Germline V gene sequence: CDR1 DFQATT, CDR2 SNEGSKA (reference sequence). The CDR3 length is 13 residues. CDR3 amino acids: CSARTGFGEKLFF.

The J gene is TRBJ2-2, the V gene TRBV2. Germline loops: CDR1 SNHLY, CDR2 FYNNEI. The CDR3 runs 15 residues. The CDR3 sequence is CASSQNKANTGELFF.

The chain is built from TRBV6-2 or TRBV6-3 and TRBJ2-1; TCRdb picks TRBD1, but there is no DNA to check that call. The germline CDR1 and CDR2 sequences are MNHEY and SVGEGT. This CDR3 is built from 14 residues. The CDR3 reads CASSKSSGGLAQFF.

The chain recombines TRBV20-1 with TRBJ2-5. The germline gives CDR1 DFQATT, CDR2 SNEGSKA (reference sequence). The CDR3 is made up of 13 amino acids. CDR3 amino acids: CSTLGGDQETQYF.

This chain joins TRBV7-6 and TRBJ2-3; the D call from TCRdb, TRBD2, cannot be confirmed without DNA. The V gene's germline CDR1 is SGHVS and CDR2 FNYEAQ. The CDR3 spans 20 residues. This CDR3 is CASSPHPGTSGEPSTDTQYF.

The chain carries TRBV7-2 and TRBJ2-1; TCRdb indicates TRBD2, and absent DNA this call remains unverified. In germline, CDR1 is SGHTA, CDR2 FQGNSA. The CDR3 length is 15 residues. This CDR3 is CASSPTAGDYNEQFF.

The chain uses TRBV20-1 and TRBJ2-7; the TCRdb D gene call, TRBD2, has no DNA to confirm it. The CDR3 totals 15 residues. Germline-derived CDR1 and CDR2 are DFQATT and SNEGSKA (reference sequence). The CDR3 is CSAFTSGASSYEQYF.

The chain links TRBV20-1 to TRBJ1-5; no DNA is available, so the TRBD1 call from TCRdb remains unchecked. This CDR3 region has 14 residues. From germline, CDR1 is DFQATT and CDR2 SNEGSKA (reference sequence). The CDR3 here is CSARAGNSNQPQHF.

J is TRBJ1-2 and V is TRBV7-9; TCRdb gives TRBD1 as the D gene, but with no DNA this cannot be confirmed. Germline V CDR1 and CDR2: SEHNR, FQNEAQ (reference sequence). CDR3 length equals 15 residues. The CDR3 sequence: CASSLVSAGTYGYTF.

This chain uses TRBV15 with TRBJ2-3; lacking DNA, the TRBD2 call made by TCRdb goes unchecked. The CDR3 runs 18 residues. The germline CDR1 and CDR2 sequences are LNHNV and YYDKDF (reference sequence). The CDR3 protein is CATSRDWVSGGLADTQYF.

The chain uses TRBV19 and TRBJ1-4. The CDR3 sequence is 14 residues long. The V gene's germline CDR1 is LNHDA and CDR2 SQIVND (reference sequence). The CDR3 is CASSDATTNEKLFF.

The chain couples TRBV10-3 to TRBJ2-3; TCRdb picks TRBD1, but there is no DNA to check that call. The CDR3 is 16 amino acids. CDR1 is ENHRY and CDR2 is SYGVKD in the germline V gene. CDR3: CAISESTGAITDTQYF.

The chain uses TRBV12-3 or TRBV12-4 and TRBJ2-7. This CDR3 is 13 amino acids long. This CDR3 is CASSLSRLYEQYF.

The gene calls are TRBV12-3 or TRBV12-4 and TRBJ2-5. This CDR3 spans 13 amino acids. The chain's CDR3 is CASSPTTQETQYF.

The rearrangement links TRBV15 to TRBJ2-7. Germline CDR1 LNHNV, CDR2 YYDKDF (reference sequence). The CDR3 consists of 14 residues. The CDR3 loop is CATSRVITVDEQYF.

The chain is built from TRBV20-1 and TRBJ1-3. The CDR3 is 16 amino acids. Germline-derived CDR1 and CDR2 are DFQATT and SNEGSKA (reference sequence). CDR3 in amino acids: CSARDGDLGSGNTIYF.

CDR3 amino acids: CASSPDRQHIYGYTF. The J gene is TRBJ1-2, the V gene TRBV18. There are 15 residues in the CDR3. Germline CDR1 is KGHSH and CDR2 is LQKENI.

The rearrangement links TRBV7-2 to TRBJ2-4; TCRdb's D gene call, TRBD1, goes unchecked for lack of DNA. Germline V CDR1 and CDR2: SGHTA, FQGNSA. There are 14 residues in the CDR3. CDR3 residues: CASSRDRAGNIQYF.

The chain combines TRBV7-8 with TRBJ1-4. CDR3 length equals 16 residues. Germline CDR1 reads SGHVS; CDR2 reads FQNEAQ. CDR3 sequence: CASSPRKGGGNEKLFF.

The chain carries TRBV5-1 and TRBJ2-1; the TCRdb D gene call, TRBD1, has no DNA to confirm it. This CDR3 comprises 16 residues. CDR1 is SGHRS, CDR2 YFSETQ, per germline. CDR3 protein: CASSGRDRGPYNEQFF.

This rearrangement joins TRBV7-6 to TRBJ1-2; TCRdb indicates TRBD1, and absent DNA this call remains unverified. CDR1 SGHVS and CDR2 FNYEAQ come from the germline V gene. The CDR3 contains 17 residues. CDR3 residues: CASSPIEGGVNNYGYTF.

The chain joins TRBV2 to TRBJ2-5. From germline, CDR1 is SNHLY and CDR2 FYNNEI. CDR3 length: 12 residues. CDR3 region: CATKGTRGTQYF.